The text below deals with one T cell receptor beta chain. Antigen specificity is unknown. Time point in this sample: recipient sample about 28 days before transplant, after cytoreduction. This sample was taken from a study of T cell clonotyping in hematopoietic cell transplantation. General study findings and limits: No sorting was done, leaving CD4 and CD8 contributions mixed. Few recipient clonotypes overlapped donors; over 95% were de novo at given depth. After transplant, recipient diversity fell while pathologically expanded clonotypes grew through day 180.

The V gene end was trimmed by 5 bases and the J gene end by 2 bases; junction bases not matched to a gene: 5. The CDR3 totals 15 residues. CDR1 is SGHTA and CDR2 is FQGTGA in the germline V gene. TCRdb's table, derived via immunoSEQ multiplex PCR, lists solely in-frame clones and lacks some. The sample consists of about 27,000 clones, more than 70% of them appearing once. The sequence derives from a man in his forties or fifties with myelodysplastic syndrome. Some clones in this sample may be carry-over from other donors' samples. This specimen was peripheral blood mononuclear cells, taken before stem cell transplant. The gene calls are TRBV7-3 and TRBJ2-1; TRBD1 matches at 8 bases. DNA for the CDR3: TGTGCCAGCAGCCCAGACAGGGGTCCCTACAATGAGCAGTTCTTC. Translated, it gives CASSPDRGPYNEQFF.